This paragraph reports one TCR beta chain. Its specificity is not known. Germline loops: CDR1 LNHDA, CDR2 SQIVND (reference sequence). This CDR3 spans 14 amino acids. V gave up 6 bases and J gave up 4 bases, with 13 bases separating them. The sample comes from a study of PD-1 blockade in classical Hodgkin lymphoma. On the study more broadly: Intravenous delivery of nivolumab at 3 mg/kg to patients occurred every 2 weeks.

Sequencing used immunoSEQ multiplex PCR; TCRdb keeps in-frame clones, though not all of them. The sample carries about 22,000 clones, around 86% recorded once. There was relapse after autologous stem cell transplantation in every patient, and there was variation in brentuximab vedotin exposure. Progressive disease, partial response or complete response was each patient's best response. Broader study findings: The diversity seen at baseline in complete responders resembled that of newly diagnosed patients.

This sequence originates from a human donor with classical Hodgkin lymphoma. Material: peripheral blood mononuclear cells (PBMCs), obtained before the second cycle of nivolumab. The J gene is TRBJ1-3, the V gene TRBV19, with no clear D. Here the CDR3 reads CASRQSELGNTIYF. CDR3 in DNA: TGTGCCAGTAGGCAATCTGAGCTCGGAAACACCATATATTTT.